These T cell receptor beta chains were read from a single sample in a study of identical twins. TCRdb ran MiXCR on the 5' RACE reads and lists one entry per CDR3 protein. The sample holds roughly 720,000 distinct CDR3 sequences, 15% to 20% seen once. The data also belong to a second study, concerning T cells expressing NK-cell markers.

Sequences were obtained from PBMCs. The receptor set was obtained from a woman younger than 35 in good health. Both conserved end residues are part of each CDR3. The D gene is left open where the match is weak. Clone size is stated in some rows and not others, as once, few, many or a class when expanded.

j_call: TRBJ2-3
v_call: TRBV20-1
d_call: TRBD2
clone_size: few
cdr3_nt: TGCAGTGCTAGTGATAGCGGGGGGGCCGGTACGCAGTATTTT
cdr3_aa: CSASDSGGAGTQYF

j_call: TRBJ2-3
v_call: TRBV5-1
d_call: .
clone_size: many
cdr3_nt: TGCGCCAGCAGCTTGGAAGGAGGGGAAGATACGCAGTATTTT
cdr3_aa: CASSLEGGEDTQYF

j_call: TRBJ1-5
v_call: TRBV10-3
d_call: .
clone_size: .
cdr3_nt: TGTGCCAGTGAAGAAGGGGATGGCAATCAGCCCCAGCATTTT
cdr3_aa: CASEEGDGNQPQHF

j_call: TRBJ1-1
v_call: TRBV30
d_call: .
clone_size: .
cdr3_nt: TGTGCCTGGGGCCGGCTCGGCTCCCTCTACACTGAAGCTTTCTTT
cdr3_aa: CAWGRLGSLYTEAFF

j_call: TRBJ2-3
v_call: TRBV20-1
d_call: .
clone_size: many
cdr3_nt: TGCAGTGCTAGAGTTGGTAGCACAGATACGCAGTATTTT
cdr3_aa: CSARVGSTDTQYF

j_call: TRBJ2-7
v_call: TRBV27
d_call: TRBD1
clone_size: .
cdr3_nt: TGTGCCAGCAGTCCCTTGGGACAGGGAGAGAGCTACGAGCAGTACTTC
cdr3_aa: CASSPLGQGESYEQYF

j_call: TRBJ2-5
v_call: TRBV5-1
d_call: .
clone_size: few
cdr3_nt: TGCGCCAGCAGCTGGGGGACCTTCGGGGAGACCCAGTACTTC
cdr3_aa: CASSWGTFGETQYF

j_call: TRBJ2-4
v_call: TRBV20-1
d_call: TRBD2
clone_size: few
cdr3_nt: TGCAGTGCTAGTGTCGTTTCTAGCGGGGGGGCCGGCAAAAACATTCAGTACTTC
cdr3_aa: CSASVVSSGGAGKNIQYF

j_call: TRBJ2-7
v_call: TRBV6-5
d_call: .
clone_size: once
cdr3_nt: TGTGCCAGCAGTTACTCGAGATATCCTCGACTCTACGAGCAGTACTTC
cdr3_aa: CASSYSRYPRLYEQYF

j_call: TRBJ2-2
v_call: TRBV2
d_call: .
clone_size: few
cdr3_nt: TGTGCCAGCAGTGAGTCGGCCGGGGACCCCGGGGAGCTGTTTTTT
cdr3_aa: CASSESAGDPGELFF

j_call: TRBJ1-4
v_call: TRBV3-1
d_call: .
clone_size: few
cdr3_nt: TGTGCCAGCAGCCCCGGAGTGTGGGGTGAAAAACTGTTTTTT
cdr3_aa: CASSPGVWGEKLFF

j_call: TRBJ2-1
v_call: TRBV12-3/TRBV12-4
d_call: .
clone_size: many
cdr3_nt: TGTGCCAGCAGTACCGGGGACGAAGATGAGCAGTTCTTC
cdr3_aa: CASSTGDEDEQFF

j_call: TRBJ2-7
v_call: TRBV6-1
d_call: .
clone_size: .
cdr3_nt: TGTGCCAGCAGGAACCGGGACCGAGGGAGCTACGAGCAGTACTTC
cdr3_aa: CASRNRDRGSYEQYF

j_call: TRBJ2-7
v_call: TRBV7-9
d_call: .
clone_size: few
cdr3_nt: TGTGCCAGCAGCTTACCCTCCGGGACGGCCTCCTACGAGCAGTACTTC
cdr3_aa: CASSLPSGTASYEQYF

j_call: TRBJ2-1
v_call: TRBV7-2
d_call: TRBD2
clone_size: .
cdr3_nt: TGTGCCAGCAGCTTATTGGCTAGCGGGAGCCCCGGTGAGCAGTTCTTC
cdr3_aa: CASSLLASGSPGEQFF

j_call: TRBJ2-1
v_call: TRBV7-9
d_call: TRBD2
clone_size: few
cdr3_nt: TGTGCCAGCAGCCGTGCGGGAGGACGCTCCTACAATGAGCAGTTCTTC
cdr3_aa: CASSRAGGRSYNEQFF

j_call: TRBJ2-1
v_call: TRBV24-1
d_call: TRBD2
clone_size: few
cdr3_nt: TGTGCCACCAGTGAAGCGGGGTCCAAGAATGAGCAGTTCTTC
cdr3_aa: CATSEAGSKNEQFF

j_call: TRBJ2-3
v_call: TRBV6-1
d_call: .
clone_size: once
cdr3_nt: TGTGCCAGCAGTGTCGGGTTGGCAGATACGCAGTATTTT
cdr3_aa: CASSVGLADTQYF

j_call: TRBJ2-7
v_call: TRBV7-2
d_call: TRBD1
clone_size: .
cdr3_nt: TGTGCCAGCAGCTTTGGGGACAGGGACGAGCAGTACTTC
cdr3_aa: CASSFGDRDEQYF

j_call: TRBJ2-3
v_call: TRBV9
d_call: .
clone_size: few
cdr3_nt: TGTGCCAGCAGCGTATCCGGGACGTTCACAGATACGCAGTATTTT
cdr3_aa: CASSVSGTFTDTQYF

j_call: TRBJ2-1
v_call: TRBV30
d_call: TRBD2
clone_size: .
cdr3_nt: TGTGCCGGACAAGCGGGAGGGAGCTCCTACAATGAGCAGTTCTTC
cdr3_aa: CAGQAGGSSYNEQFF

j_call: TRBJ2-1
v_call: TRBV15
d_call: TRBD2
clone_size: .
cdr3_nt: TGTGCCACCAGCAGAGAGGTGGTAGCGGGCTACAATGAGCAGTTCTTC
cdr3_aa: CATSREVVAGYNEQFF

j_call: TRBJ2-3
v_call: TRBV12-3/TRBV12-4
d_call: .
clone_size: few
cdr3_nt: TGTGCCAGCAGGAGGGGCCTCCTCGGGGACACGCAGTATTTT
cdr3_aa: CASRRGLLGDTQYF

j_call: TRBJ2-7
v_call: TRBV12-3/TRBV12-4
d_call: TRBD1
clone_size: few
cdr3_nt: TGTGCCAGCAGTTTAGGGGCAGGGGGCAACGAGCAGTACTTC
cdr3_aa: CASSLGAGGNEQYF

j_call: TRBJ2-3
v_call: TRBV10-3
d_call: TRBD2
clone_size: many
cdr3_nt: TGTGCCATCAGTGAGTCGGGCGGGGGTACAGATACGCAGTATTTT
cdr3_aa: CAISESGGGTDTQYF

j_call: TRBJ2-3
v_call: TRBV29-1
d_call: TRBD2
clone_size: .
cdr3_nt: TGCAGCTCCTCTAGCGGGAACACAGATACGCAGTATTTT
cdr3_aa: CSSSSGNTDTQYF

j_call: TRBJ1-5
v_call: TRBV12-3/TRBV12-4
d_call: .
clone_size: few
cdr3_nt: TGTGCCAGCAGTTTAGGGGGACATTATCAGCCCCAGCATTTT
cdr3_aa: CASSLGGHYQPQHF

j_call: TRBJ2-7
v_call: TRBV7-9
d_call: TRBD1
clone_size: few
cdr3_nt: TGTGCCAGCAGCTTACGACAGGGTGAGGGCGAGCAGTACTTC
cdr3_aa: CASSLRQGEGEQYF

j_call: TRBJ2-7
v_call: TRBV10-3
d_call: TRBD1
clone_size: few
cdr3_nt: TGTGCCTCCAAGGGTTCCGGGACAGGGACCTACGAGCAGTACTTC
cdr3_aa: CASKGSGTGTYEQYF

j_call: TRBJ2-2
v_call: TRBV6-5
d_call: .
clone_size: .
cdr3_nt: TGTGCCAGCAGTTACCCGACCCGTCACGGGGAGCTGTTTTTT
cdr3_aa: CASSYPTRHGELFF

j_call: TRBJ2-1
v_call: TRBV20-1
d_call: TRBD2
clone_size: .
cdr3_nt: TGCTTAGCGGGAACGTTGCGTGAGCAGTTCTTC
cdr3_aa: CLAGTLREQFF

j_call: TRBJ2-3
v_call: TRBV4-3
d_call: .
clone_size: few
cdr3_nt: TGCGCCAGCAGCCAAGATCCCGATAACACAGATACGCAGTATTTT
cdr3_aa: CASSQDPDNTDTQYF

j_call: TRBJ1-4
v_call: TRBV3-1
d_call: .
clone_size: .
cdr3_nt: TGTGCCAGCAGCCTCCGGGAAGCGGATGAAAAACTGTTTTTT
cdr3_aa: CASSLREADEKLFF

j_call: TRBJ2-1
v_call: TRBV5-1
d_call: .
clone_size: few
cdr3_nt: TGCGCCAGCAGCCGAACTCCAGGGGGGAGGGGTTTACAATATGAGCAGTTCTTC
cdr3_aa: CASSRTPGGRGLQYEQFF

j_call: TRBJ2-3
v_call: TRBV2
d_call: .
clone_size: .
cdr3_nt: TGTGCCAGCAGCCCAGACCGCCCGCGAGATACGCAGTATTTT
cdr3_aa: CASSPDRPRDTQYF

j_call: TRBJ2-1
v_call: TRBV9
d_call: .
clone_size: .
cdr3_nt: TGTGCCAGCAGCGTAGGACCCGGGACTTCCTACAATGAGCAGTTCTTC
cdr3_aa: CASSVGPGTSYNEQFF

j_call: TRBJ1-5
v_call: TRBV12-3/TRBV12-4
d_call: .
clone_size: many
cdr3_nt: TGTGCCAGCAGAGGAGCCCCTCAGCCCCAGCATTTT
cdr3_aa: CASRGAPQPQHF

j_call: TRBJ2-2
v_call: TRBV20-1
d_call: TRBD2
clone_size: .
cdr3_nt: TGCAGTGCTAGAGATGTCCTAGCGGGAGGGAACACCGGGGAGCTGTTTTTT
cdr3_aa: CSARDVLAGGNTGELFF

j_call: TRBJ2-7
v_call: TRBV5-1
d_call: TRBD1
clone_size: .
cdr3_nt: TGCGCCAGCAGCTCCGGGACAGGGACCCACGAGCAGTACTTC
cdr3_aa: CASSSGTGTHEQYF

j_call: TRBJ2-1
v_call: TRBV5-6
d_call: .
clone_size: .
cdr3_nt: TGTGCCAGCAGCTTGGGGCCCCCTGGGGCAGACAATGAGCAGTTCTTC
cdr3_aa: CASSLGPPGADNEQFF

j_call: TRBJ2-1
v_call: TRBV5-1
d_call: .
clone_size: .
cdr3_nt: TGCGCCAGCAGCTTGGAGGGGTCTAGAATGTGGAATGAGCAGTTCTTC
cdr3_aa: CASSLEGSRMWNEQFF

j_call: TRBJ1-1
v_call: TRBV2
d_call: .
clone_size: .
cdr3_nt: TGTGCCAGCAGTGAACAGGGGTTTTCCACTGAAGCTTTCTTT
cdr3_aa: CASSEQGFSTEAFF

j_call: TRBJ2-2
v_call: TRBV10-3
d_call: .
clone_size: few
cdr3_nt: TGTGCCATCTCGGGGCGTGGGGACACCGGGGAGCTGTTTTTT
cdr3_aa: CAISGRGDTGELFF

j_call: TRBJ2-7
v_call: TRBV20-1
d_call: TRBD2
clone_size: few
cdr3_nt: TGCAGCGGGCTTCGGCGGGAGCCCCCCTACGAGCAGTACTTC
cdr3_aa: CSGLRREPPYEQYF

j_call: TRBJ2-7
v_call: TRBV7-2
d_call: .
clone_size: .
cdr3_nt: TGTGCCAGCAGCCCGCAACGCGAGCAGTACTTC
cdr3_aa: CASSPQREQYF

j_call: TRBJ1-2
v_call: TRBV6-5
d_call: TRBD1
clone_size: .
cdr3_nt: TGTGCCAGCGCTACAGGGGTTGGAGGCTACACCTTC
cdr3_aa: CASATGVGGYTF

j_call: TRBJ2-2
v_call: TRBV6-5
d_call: .
clone_size: few
cdr3_nt: TGTGCCAGCAGTTTGACTAGTGTGAACACCGGGGAGCTGTTTTTT
cdr3_aa: CASSLTSVNTGELFF

j_call: TRBJ2-1
v_call: TRBV4-2
d_call: TRBD2
clone_size: .
cdr3_nt: TGTGCCAGCAGCCAATTTCTAGCGGGGGGTCCCTACAATGAGCAGTTCTTC
cdr3_aa: CASSQFLAGGPYNEQFF

j_call: TRBJ2-1
v_call: TRBV12-3/TRBV12-4
d_call: .
clone_size: .
cdr3_nt: TGTGCCAGCAGGGAGATCCCGGGGGAACCGAATGAGCAGTTCTTC
cdr3_aa: CASREIPGEPNEQFF

j_call: TRBJ2-5
v_call: TRBV15
d_call: .
clone_size: .
cdr3_nt: TGTGCCACCAGCAGAGATATAACTCAAGAGACCCAGTACTTC
cdr3_aa: CATSRDITQETQYF

j_call: TRBJ2-7
v_call: TRBV10-3
d_call: .
clone_size: .
cdr3_nt: TGTGCCATCAGTGCGGGTTCCTACGAGCAGTGCTTC
cdr3_aa: CAISAGSYEQCF

j_call: TRBJ2-3
v_call: TRBV10-2
d_call: TRBD1
clone_size: .
cdr3_nt: TGCGCCAGCCTGGACAGGGAAGCAGATACGCAGTATTTT
cdr3_aa: CASLDREADTQYF

j_call: TRBJ2-1
v_call: TRBV29-1
d_call: .
clone_size: few
cdr3_nt: TGCAGCGCCTCTCCGGGCCCTAAGAACCTTGAGCAGTTCTTC
cdr3_aa: CSASPGPKNLEQFF

j_call: TRBJ2-7
v_call: TRBV5-1
d_call: .
clone_size: many
cdr3_nt: TGCGCCAGCAGCTTGGAAGGCGGAGGAGGCTACGAGCAGTACTTC
cdr3_aa: CASSLEGGGGYEQYF

j_call: TRBJ2-1
v_call: TRBV25-1
d_call: .
clone_size: .
cdr3_nt: TGTGCCAGCAGTTCCCGGCCGATTTGGGACAATGAGCAGTTCTTC
cdr3_aa: CASSSRPIWDNEQFF

j_call: TRBJ2-7
v_call: TRBV5-1
d_call: .
clone_size: .
cdr3_nt: TGCGCCAGCAGCTTGGGCCCAGCGTTGAAAAACGAGCAGTACTTC
cdr3_aa: CASSLGPALKNEQYF

j_call: TRBJ1-1
v_call: TRBV7-9
d_call: .
clone_size: .
cdr3_nt: TGTGCCAGCAGCTCCATTCAAACCTCGGGGAACACTGAAGCTTTCTTT
cdr3_aa: CASSSIQTSGNTEAFF

j_call: TRBJ2-1
v_call: TRBV29-1
d_call: .
clone_size: .
cdr3_nt: TGCAGCACCTTCGGTGGCGGTTCCTACAATGAGCAGTTCTTC
cdr3_aa: CSTFGGGSYNEQFF

j_call: TRBJ2-2
v_call: TRBV18
d_call: TRBD1
clone_size: few
cdr3_nt: TGTGCCAGCTCAGCAATGACAGGGATGAACACCGGGGAGCTGTTTTTT
cdr3_aa: CASSAMTGMNTGELFF

j_call: TRBJ2-5
v_call: TRBV5-1
d_call: .
clone_size: .
cdr3_nt: TGCGCCAGCAGCTTGGGGAGGCATGAGACCCAGTACTTC
cdr3_aa: CASSLGRHETQYF